These 3 T cell receptor beta chains share one sample of origin, sequenced in a study of T cells in narcolepsy. The data were produced by immunoSEQ multiplex PCR, yet TCRdb's version contains in-frame clones alone and is incomplete. The table lists around 18,000 clones, 72% of them singletons, with 11% to 15% in the top ten. Sequencing was done on a sample of CD45RA- memory CD8+ T cells from PBMCs. These receptors all stem from a human donor with narcolepsy.

The chain has TRBV5-8 and TRBJ1-1; 9 bases fit TRBD1. Looked up from germline, CDR1 is SGHTS and CDR2 is YDEGEE. The V segment lost 4 bases and the J segment 0 bases; nucleotides outside the gene matches: 4. CDR3 length: 15 amino acids. CDR3 loop: CASSPWDRVNTEAFF. As DNA, the CDR3 is TGTGCCAGCAGCCCGTGGGACAGGGTGAACACTGAAGCTTTCTTT.

This chain connects TRBV7-9 to TRBJ2-7; the match to TRBD2 covers 7 bases. CDR1 and CDR2 from the germline V gene are SEHNR and FQNEAQ (reference sequence). The CDR3 runs 14 residues. J lost 4 bases, V lost 4 bases, and 7 bases had no gene match. Here the CDR3 reads CASSSETSRYEQYF. The CDR3 DNA follows: TGTGCCAGCAGCTCCGAGACTAGCAGGTACGAGCAGTACTTC.

This clone was seen just once. The chain joins TRBV5-5 to TRBJ1-2; no clear D. V was pared by 1 base and J by 4 bases, with 8 bases between. Germline CDR1 is SGHKS and CDR2 is YYEKEE (reference sequence). This CDR3 is 13 amino acids long. The DNA for the CDR3 is TGTGCCAGCAGCTTGCAGTTTCGCTATGGCTACACCTTC. This codes for CASSLQFRYGYTF.